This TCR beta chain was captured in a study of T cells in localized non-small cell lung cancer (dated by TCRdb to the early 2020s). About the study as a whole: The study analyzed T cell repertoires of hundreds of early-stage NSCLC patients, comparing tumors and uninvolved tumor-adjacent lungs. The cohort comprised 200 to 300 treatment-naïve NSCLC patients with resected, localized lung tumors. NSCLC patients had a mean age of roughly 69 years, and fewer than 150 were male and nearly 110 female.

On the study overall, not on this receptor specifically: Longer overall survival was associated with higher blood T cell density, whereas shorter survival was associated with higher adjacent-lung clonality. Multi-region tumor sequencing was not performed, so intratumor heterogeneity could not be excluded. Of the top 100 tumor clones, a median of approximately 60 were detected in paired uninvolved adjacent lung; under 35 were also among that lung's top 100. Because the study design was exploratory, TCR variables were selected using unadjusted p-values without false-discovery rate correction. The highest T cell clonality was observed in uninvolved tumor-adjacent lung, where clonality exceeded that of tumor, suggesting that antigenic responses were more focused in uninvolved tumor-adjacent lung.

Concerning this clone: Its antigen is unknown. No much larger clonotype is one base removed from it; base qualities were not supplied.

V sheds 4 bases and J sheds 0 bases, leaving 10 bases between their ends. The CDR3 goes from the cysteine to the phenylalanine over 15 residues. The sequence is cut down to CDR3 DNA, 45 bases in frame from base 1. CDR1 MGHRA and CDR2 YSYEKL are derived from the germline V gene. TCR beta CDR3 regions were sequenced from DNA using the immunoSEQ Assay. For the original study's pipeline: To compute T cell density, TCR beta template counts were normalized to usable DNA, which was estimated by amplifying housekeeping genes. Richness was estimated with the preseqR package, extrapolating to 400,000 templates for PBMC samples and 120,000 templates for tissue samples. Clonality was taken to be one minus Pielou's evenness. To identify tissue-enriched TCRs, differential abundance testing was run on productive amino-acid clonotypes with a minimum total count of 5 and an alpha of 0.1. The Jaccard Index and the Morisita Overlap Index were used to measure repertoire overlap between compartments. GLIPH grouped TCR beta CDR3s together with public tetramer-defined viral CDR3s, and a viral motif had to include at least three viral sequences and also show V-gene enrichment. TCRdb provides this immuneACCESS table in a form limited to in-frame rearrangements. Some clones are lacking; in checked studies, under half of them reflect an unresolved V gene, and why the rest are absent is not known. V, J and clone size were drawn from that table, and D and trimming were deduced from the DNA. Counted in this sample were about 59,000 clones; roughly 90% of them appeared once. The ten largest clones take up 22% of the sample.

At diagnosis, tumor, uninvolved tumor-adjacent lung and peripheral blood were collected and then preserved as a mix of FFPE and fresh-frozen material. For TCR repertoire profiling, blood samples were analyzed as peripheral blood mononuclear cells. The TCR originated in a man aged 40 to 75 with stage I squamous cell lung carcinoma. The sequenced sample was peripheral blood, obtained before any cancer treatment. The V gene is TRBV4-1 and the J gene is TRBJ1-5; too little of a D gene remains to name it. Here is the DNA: TGCGCCAGCAGCCCTCAGCAATATAGCAATCAGCCCCAGCATTTT. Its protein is CASSPQQYSNQPQHF.